One and the same sample provided the 11 T cell receptor beta chains below, sequenced in a study of OX40 agonist ivuxolimab in advanced cancers. Data came from immunoSEQ multiplex PCR; TCRdb stores just in-frame clones and leaves some out. The sample shows about 50,000 clones, 70% to 80% of them seen only once. Material: CD4+ or CD8+ T cells sorted from blood, obtained in a trial of the OX40 agonist ivuxolimab. These receptors were collected from an adult with an advanced solid tumor such as melanoma, head and neck, liver or kidney cancer.

The chain uses TRBV29-1 and TRBJ2-7; 7 bases agree with TRBD1. V shed 6 bases and J 7 bases; nucleotides not matched to a gene: 12. The length of the CDR3 is 13 residues. Germline lookup yields CDR1 SQVTM and CDR2 ANQGSEA. The CDR3 loop reads CSVVSGPGGEQYF. In nucleotides, the CDR3 is TGCAGCGTAGTTTCAGGGCCAGGGGGAGAGCAGTACTTC.

The chain combines TRBV12-5 with TRBJ1-3; D is undetermined. Trimming removed 6 bases at V and 2 bases at J, with 5 bases between. The CDR3 totals 12 residues. The germline V gene encodes CDR1 LGHNT and CDR2 FRNRAP. The DNA for the CDR3 is TGTGCTAGTGGCTCACCTGGAAACACCATATATTTT. This encodes CASGSPGNTIYF.

In this sample, this clone turned up a few times. The chain carries TRBV6-5 and TRBJ2-3; 9 bases match TRBD2. This CDR3 is built from 15 residues. CDR1 is MNHEY and CDR2 is SVGAGI in the germline V gene. Germline trimming cut 7 bases from V and 3 bases from J; bases unmatched to any gene: 8. CDR3 sequence (DNA): TGTGCCAGCATCTGGCGGGAGGGCCGTACAGATACGCAGTATTTT. This codes for CASIWREGRTDTQYF.

The chain employs TRBV7-2 and TRBJ1-4; no definite D call. The V gene's germline CDR1 is SGHTA and CDR2 FQGNSA. The ends were cut back, 5 bases at V and 8 bases at J, with 12 bases in the middle. This CDR3 contains 13 residues. CDR3 in amino acids: CASSPDLWEKLFF. CDR3 nucleotides: TGTGCCAGCAGCCCCGACTTGTGGGAAAAACTGTTTTTT.

The V call is TRBV18, the J call TRBJ1-3, with 10 bases aligning to TRBD1. Per germline, CDR1 KGHSH and CDR2 LQKENI. The trim removed 5 bases at V and 0 bases at J, leaving 7 bases unmatched. The CDR3 runs to 17 residues. The DNA for the CDR3 is TGTGCCAGCTCAGCCGGGACAGGGGTCAGCTCTGGAAACACCATATATTTT. It yields the protein CASSAGTGVSSGNTIYF.

V usage is TRBV5-1 and J usage is TRBJ2-7; 16 positions agree with TRBD2. The length of the CDR3 is 15 residues. Germline trimming cut 3 bases from V and 7 bases from J; bases unmatched to any gene: 4. The germline CDR1 and CDR2 sequences are SGHRS and YFSETQ. CDR3 residues: CASSSGTSGRGEQYF. In DNA, the CDR3 is TGCGCCAGCAGCTCAGGGACTAGCGGGAGGGGTGAGCAGTACTTC.

This clone showed up just a few times. The rearrangement links TRBV19 to TRBJ2-5; D is unresolved. V was pared by 3 bases and J by 1 base, with 15 bases between. Germline V gives CDR1 LNHDA, CDR2 SQIVND (reference sequence). CDR3 length: 16 residues. The CDR3 sequence: CASSIVVRTGQETQYF. The CDR3 DNA follows: TGTGCCAGTAGTATTGTAGTACGAACCGGCCAAGAGACCCAGTACTTC.

This chain uses TRBV27 with TRBJ2-7; a weak D match, TRBD2 (6 bases). The V gene's germline CDR1 is MNHEY and CDR2 SMNVEV (reference sequence). The V gene lost 6 bases and the J gene lost 3 bases, with 6 bases spanning the gap. CDR3 length equals 11 residues. DNA of the CDR3: TGTGCCAGCAGGGACTACTACGAGCAGTACTTC. Translating gives CASRDYYEQYF.

The chain uses TRBV27 and TRBJ1-5; 7 nucleotides align to TRBD1. Germline V gene lookup returns CDR1 MNHEY and CDR2 SMNVEV (reference sequence). This CDR3 is built from 15 residues. The ends lost 5 bases at V and 1 base at J; junction bases unmatched: 5. CDR3 loop: CASSISRGSNQPQHF. CDR3 nucleotides: TGTGCCAGCAGTATCTCCAGGGGGAGCAATCAGCCCCAGCATTTT.

This clone counts as large. The chain couples TRBV27 to TRBJ2-7; D possibly uses TRBD1 or TRBD2 (6 bases each). Per germline, CDR1 MNHEY and CDR2 SMNVEV (reference sequence). This CDR3 region has 14 residues. V was clipped by 2 bases and J by 10 bases, with 18 bases between them. In nucleotides, the CDR3 is TGTGCCAGCAGTTTACGCCAAGGGGGACTCGGCCAGTACTTC. This sequence encodes CASSLRQGGLGQYF.

The chain couples TRBV30 to TRBJ2-3, with 8 bases that match TRBD2. V lost 1 base to trimming and J lost 5 bases; unmatched junction nucleotides: 2. The length of the CDR3 is 13 residues. The germline V gene has CDR1 GTSNPN and CDR2 SVGIG (reference sequence). CDR3 loop: CAWSGLAGDTQYF. CDR3 coding DNA: TGTGCCTGGAGTGGGCTAGCGGGAGATACGCAGTATTTT.